This T cell receptor (beta chain) came from a study of human T cells and chemical hapten exposure. Study outcomes and limitations: While controls formed fewer of them, expanded TCRs formed significantly more large CDR3 similarity clusters. DPC sensitization produced no change in TCRs with frequency above 1 in 1000.

MiXCR, applied by TCRdb to the RACE reads, yields one record per CDR3 protein. In the table there are around 350,000 distinct CDR3 sequences, 5.5% of which are singletons. A remark on this clonotype: Its target is not known.

The time point: pre-sensitization, week 0. As for treatment: therapeutic diphenylcyclopropenone sensitization with weekly scalp DPC. V lost 5 bases to trimming and J lost 6 bases; unmatched junction nucleotides: 10. CDR1 and CDR2 from the germline V gene are SEHNR and FQNEAQ (reference sequence). The CDR3 spans 16 residues. The source is a woman between 18 and 30 years old with alopecia areata. Some clones in this sample may be carry-over from other donors' samples. The chain recombines TRBV7-9 with TRBJ2-2; TRBD1 aligns across 9 bases. This material consisted of whole blood, taken in connection with sensitization to the hapten diphenylcyclopropenone (DPC). CDR3 sequence: CASSPQGQGFAGELFF. CDR3 in DNA: TGTGCCAGCAGCCCCCAAGGACAGGGGTTCGCCGGGGAGCTGTTTTTT.